This T cell receptor (beta chain) was retrieved from a study of a mutant IDH1 vaccine in newly diagnosed glioma (dated by TCRdb to about 2021). About the study as a whole: In the chemotherapy-containing groups, vaccination started alongside temozolomide cycles, whereas in patients who had radiotherapy alone it started 4-6 weeks after radiotherapy. Before enrollment, most patients had been given radiochemotherapy with temozolomide as standard therapy, while the rest had received either radiotherapy alone or temozolomide alone. Peripheral blood samples were drawn at six visits, namely V03 (baseline), V05, V07, V10, V12 and V13. Visit V12 was the week-35 safety follow-up and visit V13 was the week-47 end of study. Of the roughly 30 treated patients, approximately 62% were male and approximately 38% were female, and the mean age was about 40 years. Longitudinal TCRB deep sequencing was performed for roughly 24 treated patients wherever samples were available for exploratory analyses. What the authors observed across the whole study: Immune responses induced by the vaccine were seen in around 93% of patients across multiple MHC alleles. PBMC samples for TCRB deep sequencing were selected based on availability. Changes in the top peripheral T cell clonotypes picked up by TCRB sequencing did not appear to be linked to pseudoprogression. It was noted by the authors that analyses of patient blood samples could not be reproduced owing to sample limitations.

This specimen's time point label, per the study, means: week 47, end of study. Every vaccine dose consisted of 300 ug of a 20-mer mutant IDH1 peptide in Montanide, administered subcutaneously together with topical imiquimod. Across visits V03 through V10, patients got a total of eight vaccinations, given in weeks 1, 3, 5, 7, 11, 15, 19 and 23. Newly diagnosed WHO grade 3 or 4 IDH1-mutant astrocytomas showing loss of nuclear ATRX were present in the donors. The samples were drawn from NOA16, a multicentre, single-arm, open-label phase I trial in Germany that tested a mutant IDH1 peptide vaccine in humans for the first time. Genomic DNA for TCRB sequencing was isolated from EDTA blood with the DNeasy Blood and Tissue Kit. The library was built by means of the immunoSEQ multiplex PCR assay. Following the manufacturer's protocol, the hsTCRB Kit was used to amplify rearranged TCR beta chain sequences. Sequencing of TCRB libraries was carried out on an Illumina MiSeq. From the authors' description of their analysis: Demultiplexing, trimming and gene mapping were performed with the kit vendor's proprietary platform. TCRdb obtained this table from immuneACCESS and retained in-frame rearrangements with V and J assigned. These tables miss some clones; where compared with another copy, unresolved V genes account for less than half of the shortfall, and the remainder is unexplained. The V and J calls and clone size are taken from that table; D and trimming were inferred from the DNA. In this sample the table shows around 50,000 clones, less than 85% of which occur a single time. Around 4% of the sample is held by the ten biggest clonotypes.

Taken from the germline V gene (reference sequence), the CDR1 and CDR2 loops are DFQATT and SNEGSKA. Relative to germline, V is 5 bases shorter and J is 10 bases shorter, with 15 bases between their ends. The CDR3, cysteine through phenylalanine, is 11 amino acids long. The read is trimmed to its CDR3 DNA, 33 bases read in frame from base 1. A remark on this clone: This receptor's antigen is unknown. It has no much larger one-base neighbor in the sample; base qualities were not kept.

This TCR derives from a woman aged 25 to 39 with glioma. Some clones in this sample may be carry-over from other donors' samples. The chain is encoded by TRBV20-1 joined to TRBJ2-7, with an unclear D gene assignment. The source material was PBMCs, sampled from a glioma patient whose treatment included an IDH1 peptide vaccine. The DNA reads as follows: TGCAGTGCTGGGTCCGCGGCGCTACAGTACTTC. This is translated as CSAGSAALQYF.